A single sample gave rise to the 16 T cell receptor beta chains below, sequenced in a study of regulatory T cells in long-lasting Graves disease. Building of the TCR beta libraries involved iRepertoire HTBI primers and Arm-PCR of CDR3 regions. One entry per CDR3 protein results from TCRdb running MiXCR on the multiplex PCR reads. The table records about 470,000 distinct CDR3 sequences, roughly 21% of them present only once. Sample time point: persistent/refractory GD, antithyroid drugs over 5 years with positive TRAb. TCR sequences were obtained from RNA taken from PBMCs. Material: peripheral blood mononuclear cells (PBMCs), obtained when the disease was refractory, from a patient treated with antithyroid drugs. All receptors derive from a female donor with Graves disease.

The sample holds many counts of this clonotype. CDR3 region: CASTRVGGADPYEQYF. CDR3 DNA sequence: TGTGCCAGCACCCGGGTAGGGGGCGCCGATCCCTACGAGCAGTACTTC. The rearrangement joins TRBV7-2 to TRBJ2-7, with 7 bases identical to TRBD1. The germline V gene encodes CDR1 SGHTA and CDR2 FQGNSA. V shed 7 bases and J 2 bases; nucleotides not matched to a gene: 14. The CDR3 runs 16 residues.

J is TRBJ2-7 and V is TRBV7-6, with 10 bases that match TRBD1. Trimming took 10 bases from V and 2 from J; bases not matched to a gene: 11. The V gene's germline CDR1 is SGHVS and CDR2 FNYEAQ. The CDR3 consists of 15 residues. The CDR3 DNA sequence: TGTGCCATCAGGACCAAGACAGGGGGCACCTACGAGCAGTACTTC. Amino acid sequence: CAIRTKTGGTYEQYF.

The chain links TRBV7-6 to TRBJ1-5, with TRBD1 as a possible D gene (6 bases). Germline lookup yields CDR1 SGHVS and CDR2 FNYEAQ. The CDR3 is 15 amino acids. The V and J ends lost 5 bases and 9 bases respectively, with 20 bases between them. Here the CDR3 reads CASSPEVGGLGPQHF. In nucleotides, the CDR3 is TGTGCCAGCAGCCCTGAGGTTGGGGGGCTTGGGCCCCAGCATTTT.

This clonotype was seen many times. The chain uses TRBV20-1 and TRBJ1-2, with a tentative D call TRBD1 (5 bases). This CDR3 comprises 14 residues. Trimming pared 5 bases from V and 4 bases from J, leaving 17 bases between. Germline V lookup: CDR1 DFQATT, CDR2 SNEGSKA (reference sequence). The DNA for the CDR3 is TGCAGTGCTGTCCCGGGGACGAGAGGCTATGGCTACACCTTC. Translation gives CSAVPGTRGYGYTF.

Comments on this clonotype: The missing conserved phenylalanine or tryptophan at the end of this CDR3 makes a read error likely. V gene TRBV27 combines with J gene TRBJ1-5; D is uncertain. CDR3 length equals 15 residues. With 3 bases removed from V and 2 bases from J, the gap between germline ends came to 11 bases. Germline CDR1 reads MNHEY; CDR2 reads SMNVEV (reference sequence). The CDR3 protein is CASSLVGLGNQPQHL. Here the CDR3 DNA reads TGTGCCAGCAGTTTGGTTGGGCTGGGCAATCAGCCCCAGCATCTT.

This clonotype has a count of ten or more. This rearrangement joins TRBV28 to TRBJ2-7; 10 nucleotides align to TRBD2. Per germline, CDR1 MDHEN and CDR2 SYDVKM. The CDR3 covers 15 residues. V gave up 6 bases and J gave up 1 base; unmatched junction bases: 6. As DNA, the CDR3 is TGTGCCAGCAGACCAGGACTAGCGGAGTCCTACGAGCAGTACTTC. It is translated as CASRPGLAESYEQYF.

The chain couples TRBV19 to TRBJ2-7, with 12 bases matching TRBD1. J was trimmed by 5 bases and V by 4 bases; bases with no gene match: 6. Germline V gives CDR1 LNHDA, CDR2 SQIVND (reference sequence). The CDR3 length is 15 residues. The CDR3 region has the DNA TGTGCCAGTAGTAACAGCCGGGACAGGGGGCACGAGCAGTACTTC. It encodes CASSNSRDRGHEQYF.

The chain uses TRBV4-1 and TRBJ2-7, with D tentatively TRBD1 (7 bases). Trimming took off 9 bases at V and 11 bases at J, with 17 bases between the two ends. Germline V gives CDR1 MGHRA, CDR2 YSYEKL. This CDR3 comprises 11 residues. CDR3 bases: TGCGCCAGAGGGAGCAGGGGGGCGAAGTACTTC. As protein: CARGSRGAKYF.

This clonotype was seen a single time. The chain combines TRBV20-1 with TRBJ1-5; possible D gene TRBD1, 5 bases. The CDR3 sequence is 13 residues long. V lost 3 bases and J 9 bases, leaving 15 bases between the germline ends. In germline, CDR1 is DFQATT, CDR2 SNEGSKA (reference sequence). The CDR3 DNA reads TGCAGTGCTAGGGGGGAGACCTATCGGCCCCAGCATTTT. This gives the protein CSARGETYRPQHF.

There are many counts of this clonotype. This chain links TRBV10-3 with TRBJ2-7, with D hard to call. Germline loops: CDR1 ENHRY, CDR2 SYGVKD. This CDR3 has 11 residues. Deletions cut 2 bases from V and 5 bases from J, with 4 bases between. CDR3 residues: CAISEGDEQYF. As DNA, the CDR3 is TGTGCCATCAGTGAGGGCGACGAGCAGTACTTC.

This clonotype was detected ten times or more. The chain combines TRBV7-2 with TRBJ2-5; no firm D call. Germline CDR1 is SGHTA and CDR2 is FQGNSA. V was cut by 0 bases and J by 5 bases, with 4 bases left in between. CDR3 length equals 12 residues. The CDR3 DNA is TGTGCCAGCAGCTTAGCGAGTGAGACCCAGTACTTC. Translation gives CASSLASETQYF.

Many counts were recorded for this clonotype. This chain connects TRBV2 to TRBJ2-7; the D is unclear. This CDR3 region has 11 residues. The germline V gene has CDR1 SNHLY and CDR2 FYNNEI. V lost 5 bases, J lost 2 bases, and 4 bases lay in between. The CDR3 nucleotides read TGTGCCAGCAGTTACGCCTACGAGCAGTACTTC. Translated: CASSYAYEQYF.

This clonotype showed up many times. The V gene is TRBV12-3 or TRBV12-4, the J gene TRBJ2-7; perhaps TRBD2 as D (6 bases). This CDR3 has 15 residues. V dropped 5 bases and J dropped 2 bases, with 16 bases sitting between them. CDR3 amino acids: CASSLGGVYTYEQYF. CDR3 in DNA: TGTGCCAGCAGTCTGGGGGGAGTCTATACCTACGAGCAGTACTTC.

V usage is TRBV19 and J usage is TRBJ1-1; 7 bases line up with TRBD1. The V gene's germline CDR1 is LNHDA and CDR2 SQIVND (reference sequence). This CDR3 comprises 17 residues. The ends lost 7 bases at V and 0 bases at J; junction bases unmatched: 14. The DNA for the CDR3 is TGTGCCAGTACCACCTTTCCGGGACAGTCTATGAACACTGAAGCTTTCTTT. It yields the protein CASTTFPGQSMNTEAFF.

This chain joins TRBV24-1 and TRBJ1-2; unclear D gene. Germline V gene data show CDR1 as KGHDR and CDR2 as SFDVKD. CDR3 size: 14 residues. V gave up 4 bases and J gave up 0 bases, with 8 bases separating them. The CDR3 reads CATSERDSNYGYTF. The CDR3 nucleotides are TGTGCCACCAGTGAGCGGGATTCTAACTATGGCTACACCTTC.

This clonotype appeared many times. This chain links TRBV24-1 with TRBJ1-1, with a weak D call TRBD1 (5 bases). The CDR3 consists of 17 residues. The germline V and J ends were trimmed by 7 bases and 1 base, with 21 bases remaining between them. Looked up from germline, CDR1 is KGHDR and CDR2 is SFDVKD. The CDR3 reads CATSDATQGRENTEAFF. The CDR3 bases are TGTGCCACCAGCGATGCCACTCAGGGACGAGAGAACACTGAAGCTTTCTTT.